This T cell receptor (beta chain) was sequenced for a study of vaccination and CD4 T cells after COVID-19 (dated by TCRdb to 2022 to 2024). A note on the overall study: Convalescent patients had a positive SARS-CoV-2 result on nasal swab PCR, and of these patients, nine had mild disease and one had severe disease. In control cultures, a CEFX viral epitope pool was used as positive control, an HIV-1 Nef peptide pool was used as negative control, or no peptide was added. Post-vaccine blood samples were obtained a median of roughly 75 days after the second vaccine dose, with a range of about 14 to 241 days. In under twelve COVID-19 convalescent patients and a handful of infection-naive healthy vaccine recipients, researchers compared the spike-specific CD4+ TCR repertoire from before mRNA vaccination with the repertoire from after. For stimulating the cultures, overlapping spike peptide pools were used, derived from SARS-CoV-2 as well as from the common cold coronaviruses HCoV-NL63, HCoV-OC43 and HCoV-229E. Post-COVID blood samples were collected from convalescent patients a median of approximately 93 days after diagnosis, with a range of roughly 30 to 161 days. In the convalescent cohort there were six males and four females, among whom were two Hispanic individuals, seven Caucasians, two Asians and one multiracial person. Participants received two doses of either the Pfizer-BioNTech BNT162b2 vaccine (n=8) or the Moderna mRNA-1273 vaccine (n=2).

Comment on this clonotype: Its antigen remains unidentified. No base quality information exists; no much larger clone differs at one position.

What the study reported, not specific to this receptor: Relatively few convalescent patients were included in the study, and early timepoints after natural infection were not analyzed. In convalescent patients, nearly all vaccine-specific clones (304 of 307) were found to be mono-reactive for SARS-CoV-2 spike rather than cross-reactive with common cold coronaviruses. Among the post-vaccine SARS-CoV-2-reactive clones in convalescent patients, a median approximately 90% showed up only after vaccination, which suggests vaccine-specific priming. The median number of SARS-CoV-2-reactive clonotypes rose from under 25 after infection to 35 to 45 after vaccination, but the change was not significant.

Sample treatment or condition, as interpreted from the label and publication: approximately 11-day PBMC culture with coronavirus spike peptide pools or control peptides (ViraFEST assay). The study used the ViraFEST assay, which expanded antigen-specific T cells with peptide pools and then identified expanded clonotypes by TCR sequencing. Positive SARS-CoV-2 PCR tests in the convalescent patients dated from March to December 2020, before Alpha, Beta and Delta variants emerged in the United States. Over 1.5 million PBMCs per well were cultured in IMDM with approximately 5% human AB serum and about 9.2 IU/ml IL-2, plus 10 ug/ml peptide pools. On days 3 and 7, half of the culture medium was replaced with fresh IL-2-containing medium. After about 10 days of culture, CD4+ T cells were isolated by negative selection using the EasySep CD4+ T cell isolation kit. PBMCs were separated from whole blood using Ficoll-Paque Plus gradient centrifugation and then either used fresh or cryopreserved at -140C. In general, triplicate wells were set up for every culture condition.

The method was PCR. DNA from cultured CD4+ T cells underwent TCR sequencing with the Oncomine TCR Beta short-read assay at the Johns Hopkins FTIC core. The QIAamp micro DNA kit was used to extract genomic DNA from the cultured CD4+ T cells. Oncomine TCR Beta libraries from cultured CD4+ T cells were pooled using unique dual indexes and sequenced on an Illumina iSeq 100. The authors' analysis ran thus. Non-productive sequences were removed, and CDR3s that did not start with C, did not end with F or W, or were shorter than 7 amino acids were discarded. The MANAFEST web application was used to identify antigen-specific clonotypes by comparing peptide-stimulated wells against reference wells and other culture wells. To be called positive, a clone needed an FDR below 0.05, an odds ratio above 5, and a productive frequency above 0.1% in at least two of three replicate wells. A clonotype counted as cross-reactive if it showed significant expansion both in the SARS-CoV-2 spike wells and in at least one common cold coronavirus spike condition. Levenshtein distances (stringdist) and unrooted phylogenetic trees (ape) in R version 3.6.1 were used to assess CDR3 homology. In TCRdb, the public reads were trimmed at Q25 with fastp and aligned with MiXCR, with productive beta chains retained. Rows merge per CDR3 protein into single entries with the most common DNA and genes. The V and J calls and clone size come from TCRdb's table, not from the authors' own analysis. The sample data list 7,900 or so distinct CDR3 sequences, and less than 85% of these were observed just once. Together, the top ten hold 35% to 40% of the sample.

The material sequenced was CD4+ T cells from blood, cultured in vitro. The TCR comes from a human donor who had recovered from COVID-19.

The encoded CDR3 is CASSGPGLAHFGETQYF. At the DNA level, the sequence is TGTGCCAGCAGTGGGCCGGGACTAGCTCATTTTGGAGAGACCCAGTACTTC. The chain employs TRBV6-1 and TRBJ2-5; TRBD2 lines up with 9 middle nucleotides. Sequences MNHNS (CDR1) and SASEGT (CDR2) are obtained from the germline V gene. Trimmed from V: 4 bases; trimmed from J: 4 bases; junction bases lacking a gene match: 13. The CDR3 covers 17 residues, taking in both the cysteine and the phenylalanine. Only CDR3 DNA is held: 51 bases, read in frame from base 1.